This T cell receptor beta chain was captured by sequencing in a study of T cell changes during pregnancy in multiple sclerosis. Profiling relied on immunoSEQ multiplex PCR, and the TCRdb table lists in-frame clones only, not all of them. Altogether around 43,000 clones are present, just over 90% being singletons, with the ten largest covering 3.9%. The CDR3 has 15 residues. The junction had 9 bases not matched to a gene; V was cut back by 7 bases and J by 5 bases. From germline, CDR1 is LNHDA and CDR2 SQIVND (reference sequence). Sequencing used CD8+ T cells from peripheral blood mononuclear cells, obtained after pregnancy. V gene TRBV19 combines with J gene TRBJ2-2; 8 nucleotides agree with TRBD1. This receptor was taken from a female donor with multiple sclerosis, enrolled in a pregnancy study. The CDR3 coding sequence is TGTGCCAGTATGAGGAACAGGGGGGCAACCGGGGAGCTGTTTTTT. It yields the protein CASMRNRGATGELFF.